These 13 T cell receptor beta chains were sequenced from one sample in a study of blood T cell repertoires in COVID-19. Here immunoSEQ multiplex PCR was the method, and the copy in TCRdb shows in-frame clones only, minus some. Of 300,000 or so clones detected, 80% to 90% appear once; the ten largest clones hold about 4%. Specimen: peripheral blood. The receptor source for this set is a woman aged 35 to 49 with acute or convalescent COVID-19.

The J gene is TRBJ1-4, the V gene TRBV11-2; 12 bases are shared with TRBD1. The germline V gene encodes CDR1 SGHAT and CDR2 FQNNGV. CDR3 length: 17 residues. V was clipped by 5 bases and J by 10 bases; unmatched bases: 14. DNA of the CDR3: TGTGCCAGCAGCCTCAACCTCGGGACAGGGGGCGATGGAAAACTGTTTTTT. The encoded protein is CASSLNLGTGGDGKLFF. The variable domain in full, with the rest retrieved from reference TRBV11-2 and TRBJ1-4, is EAGVAQSPRYKIIEKRQSVAFWCNPISGHATLYWYQQILGQGPKLLIQFQNNGVVDDSQLPKDRFSAERLKGVDSTLKIQPAKLEDSAVYLCASSLNLGTGGDGKLFFGSGTQLSVL.

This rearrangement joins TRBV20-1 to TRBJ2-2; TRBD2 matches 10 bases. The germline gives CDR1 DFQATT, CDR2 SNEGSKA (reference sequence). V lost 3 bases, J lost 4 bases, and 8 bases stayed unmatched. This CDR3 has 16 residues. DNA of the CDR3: TGCAGTGCTAGTGTGAGCGGGGGGGCGGGCACCGGGGAGCTGTTTTTT. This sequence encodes CSASVSGGAGTGELFF.

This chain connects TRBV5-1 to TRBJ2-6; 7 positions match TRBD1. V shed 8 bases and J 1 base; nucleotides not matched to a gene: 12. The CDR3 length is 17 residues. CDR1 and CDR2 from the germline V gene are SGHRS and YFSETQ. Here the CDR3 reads CAREMRQGVSGANVLTF. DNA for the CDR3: TGCGCCAGAGAGATGCGACAGGGCGTGTCTGGGGCCAACGTCCTGACTTTC.

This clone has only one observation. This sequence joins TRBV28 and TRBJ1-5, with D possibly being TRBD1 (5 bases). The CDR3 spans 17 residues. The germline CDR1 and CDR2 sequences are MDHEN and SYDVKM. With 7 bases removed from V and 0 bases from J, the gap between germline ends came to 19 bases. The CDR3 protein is CASTLVGTHYSNQPQHF. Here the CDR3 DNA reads TGTGCCAGCACCCTCGTTGGGACTCACTATAGCAATCAGCCCCAGCATTTT.

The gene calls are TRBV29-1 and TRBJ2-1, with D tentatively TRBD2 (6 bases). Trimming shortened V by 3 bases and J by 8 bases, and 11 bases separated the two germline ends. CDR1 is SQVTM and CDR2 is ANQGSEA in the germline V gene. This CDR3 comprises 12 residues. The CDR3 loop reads CSVDGRRYEQFF. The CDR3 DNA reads TGCAGCGTTGATGGGAGGAGGTATGAGCAGTTCTTC.

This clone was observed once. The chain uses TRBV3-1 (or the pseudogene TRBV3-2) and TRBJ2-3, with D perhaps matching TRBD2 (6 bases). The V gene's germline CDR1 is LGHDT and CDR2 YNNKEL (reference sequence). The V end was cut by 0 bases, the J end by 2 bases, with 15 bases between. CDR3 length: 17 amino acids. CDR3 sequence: CASSQDVGGASTDTQYF. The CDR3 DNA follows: TGTGCCAGCAGCCAAGATGTGGGCGGGGCATCCACAGATACGCAGTATTTT.

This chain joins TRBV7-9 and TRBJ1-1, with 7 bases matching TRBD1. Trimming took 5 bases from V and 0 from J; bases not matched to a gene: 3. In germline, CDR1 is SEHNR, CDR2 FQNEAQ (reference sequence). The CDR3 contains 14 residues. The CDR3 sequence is CASSGQALNTEAFF. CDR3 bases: TGTGCCAGCAGCGGACAGGCCTTGAACACTGAAGCTTTCTTT.

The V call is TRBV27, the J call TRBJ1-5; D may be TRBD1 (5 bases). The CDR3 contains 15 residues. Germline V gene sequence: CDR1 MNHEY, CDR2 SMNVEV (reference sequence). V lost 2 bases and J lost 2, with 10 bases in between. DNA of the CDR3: TGTGCCAGCAGTTTAGCAGGGTTGGGCAATCAGCCCCAGCATTTT. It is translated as CASSLAGLGNQPQHF.

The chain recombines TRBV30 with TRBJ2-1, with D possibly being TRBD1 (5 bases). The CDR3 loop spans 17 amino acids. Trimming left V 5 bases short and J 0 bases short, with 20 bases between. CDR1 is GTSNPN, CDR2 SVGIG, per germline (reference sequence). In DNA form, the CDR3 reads TGTGCCTGGGGCCCCAGACCCAGGGCCTTCTCCTACAATGAGCAGTTCTTC. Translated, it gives CAWGPRPRAFSYNEQFF.

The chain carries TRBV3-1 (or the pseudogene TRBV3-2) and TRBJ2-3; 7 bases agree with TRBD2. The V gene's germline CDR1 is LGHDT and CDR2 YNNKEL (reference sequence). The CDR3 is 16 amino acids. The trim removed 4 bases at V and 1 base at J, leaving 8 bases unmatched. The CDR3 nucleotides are TGTGCCAGCAGCCCCCTCCCAGCGGGGCGCACAGATACGCAGTATTTT. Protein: CASSPLPAGRTDTQYF.

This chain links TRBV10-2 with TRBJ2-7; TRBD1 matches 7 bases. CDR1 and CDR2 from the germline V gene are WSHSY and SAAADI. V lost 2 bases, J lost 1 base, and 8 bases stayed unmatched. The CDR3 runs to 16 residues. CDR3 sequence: CASSEAGGKQSYEQYV. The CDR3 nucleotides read TGCGCCAGCAGTGAGGCAGGGGGAAAACAGTCCTACGAGCAGTACGTC.

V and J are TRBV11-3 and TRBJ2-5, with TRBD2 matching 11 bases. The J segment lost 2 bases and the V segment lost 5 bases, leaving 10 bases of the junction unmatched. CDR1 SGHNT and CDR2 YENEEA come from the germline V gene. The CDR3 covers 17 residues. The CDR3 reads CASSGGSSGGMQETQYF. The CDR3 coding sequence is TGTGCCAGCAGCGGCGGGTCTAGCGGGGGGATGCAAGAGACCCAGTACTTC. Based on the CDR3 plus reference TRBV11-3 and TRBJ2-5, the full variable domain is EAGVVQSPRYKIIEKKQPVAFWCNPISGHNTLYWYLQNLGQGPELLIRYENEEAVDDSQLPKDRFSAERLKGVDSTLKIQPAELGDSAVYLCASSGGSSGGMQETQYFGPGTRLLVL.

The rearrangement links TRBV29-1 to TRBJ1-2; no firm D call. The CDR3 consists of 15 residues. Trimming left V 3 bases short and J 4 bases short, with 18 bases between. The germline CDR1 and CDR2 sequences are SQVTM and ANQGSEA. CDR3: CSVDIAEGRTYGYTF. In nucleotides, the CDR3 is TGCAGCGTTGACATAGCCGAAGGCAGAACCTATGGCTACACCTTC. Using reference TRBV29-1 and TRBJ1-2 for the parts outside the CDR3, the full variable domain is SAVISQKPSRDICQRGTSLTIQCQVDSQVTMMFWYRQQPGQSLTLIATANQGSEATYESGFVIDKFPISRPNLTFSTLTVSNMSPEDSSIYLCSVDIAEGRTYGYTFGSGTRLTVV.